This T cell receptor beta chain emerged from a study of cytomegalovirus exposure and HLA in healthy donors. Vbeta (60) and Jbeta (13) primers were used in the PCR. Method: immunoSEQ multiplex PCR; TCRdb's copy keeps in-frame clones and lacks some. The sample lists 150,000 or so clones, over 60% occurring once. Of note for this clone: The antigen is not known.

The CDR3 runs 15 residues. Trimming at V came to 0 bases and at J to 0 bases, leaving 2 bases not matched to a gene. Germline CDR1 SGHNT, CDR2 YYREEE (reference sequence). Study-wide results and caveats: The likely origin of a cluster of highly shared sequence variants was a sequencing artifact. As a later analysis revealed, the rate of TCR association differed by HLA locus, with DRB1 most and HLA-C fewest. In a later analysis, several top co-occurrence clusters appeared linked to parvovirus B19, influenza, CMV and Epstein-Barr virus. Later analysis associated a missense DCLRE1C variant with TCR beta V- and J-gene trimming.

The specimen was PBMCs. This sequence was found in a woman aged 25 to 45 in good health and CMV-seropositive. The chain carries TRBV5-4 and TRBJ2-7; 8 bases are a match to TRBD2. The CDR3, as DNA: TGTGCCAGCAGCTTGGGCAGCGGGAGCTCCTACGAGCAGTACTTC. It is translated as CASSLGSGSSYEQYF.